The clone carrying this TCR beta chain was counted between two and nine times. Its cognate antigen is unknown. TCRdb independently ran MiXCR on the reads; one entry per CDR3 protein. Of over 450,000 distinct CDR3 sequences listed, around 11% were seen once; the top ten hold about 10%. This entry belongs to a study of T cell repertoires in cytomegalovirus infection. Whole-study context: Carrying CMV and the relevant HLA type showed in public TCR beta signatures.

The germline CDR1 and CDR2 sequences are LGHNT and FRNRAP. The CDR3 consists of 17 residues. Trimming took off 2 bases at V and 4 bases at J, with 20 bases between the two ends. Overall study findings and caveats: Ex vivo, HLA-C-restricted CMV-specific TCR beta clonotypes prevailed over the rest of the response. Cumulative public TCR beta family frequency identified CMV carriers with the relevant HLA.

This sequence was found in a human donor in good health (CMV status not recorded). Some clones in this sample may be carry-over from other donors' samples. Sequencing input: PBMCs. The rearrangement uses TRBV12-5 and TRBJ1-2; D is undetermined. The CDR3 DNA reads TGTGCTAGTGGTTTGTCCCCCAGTCAGATACAGATCTATGGCTACACCTTC. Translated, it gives CASGLSPSQIQIYGYTF.